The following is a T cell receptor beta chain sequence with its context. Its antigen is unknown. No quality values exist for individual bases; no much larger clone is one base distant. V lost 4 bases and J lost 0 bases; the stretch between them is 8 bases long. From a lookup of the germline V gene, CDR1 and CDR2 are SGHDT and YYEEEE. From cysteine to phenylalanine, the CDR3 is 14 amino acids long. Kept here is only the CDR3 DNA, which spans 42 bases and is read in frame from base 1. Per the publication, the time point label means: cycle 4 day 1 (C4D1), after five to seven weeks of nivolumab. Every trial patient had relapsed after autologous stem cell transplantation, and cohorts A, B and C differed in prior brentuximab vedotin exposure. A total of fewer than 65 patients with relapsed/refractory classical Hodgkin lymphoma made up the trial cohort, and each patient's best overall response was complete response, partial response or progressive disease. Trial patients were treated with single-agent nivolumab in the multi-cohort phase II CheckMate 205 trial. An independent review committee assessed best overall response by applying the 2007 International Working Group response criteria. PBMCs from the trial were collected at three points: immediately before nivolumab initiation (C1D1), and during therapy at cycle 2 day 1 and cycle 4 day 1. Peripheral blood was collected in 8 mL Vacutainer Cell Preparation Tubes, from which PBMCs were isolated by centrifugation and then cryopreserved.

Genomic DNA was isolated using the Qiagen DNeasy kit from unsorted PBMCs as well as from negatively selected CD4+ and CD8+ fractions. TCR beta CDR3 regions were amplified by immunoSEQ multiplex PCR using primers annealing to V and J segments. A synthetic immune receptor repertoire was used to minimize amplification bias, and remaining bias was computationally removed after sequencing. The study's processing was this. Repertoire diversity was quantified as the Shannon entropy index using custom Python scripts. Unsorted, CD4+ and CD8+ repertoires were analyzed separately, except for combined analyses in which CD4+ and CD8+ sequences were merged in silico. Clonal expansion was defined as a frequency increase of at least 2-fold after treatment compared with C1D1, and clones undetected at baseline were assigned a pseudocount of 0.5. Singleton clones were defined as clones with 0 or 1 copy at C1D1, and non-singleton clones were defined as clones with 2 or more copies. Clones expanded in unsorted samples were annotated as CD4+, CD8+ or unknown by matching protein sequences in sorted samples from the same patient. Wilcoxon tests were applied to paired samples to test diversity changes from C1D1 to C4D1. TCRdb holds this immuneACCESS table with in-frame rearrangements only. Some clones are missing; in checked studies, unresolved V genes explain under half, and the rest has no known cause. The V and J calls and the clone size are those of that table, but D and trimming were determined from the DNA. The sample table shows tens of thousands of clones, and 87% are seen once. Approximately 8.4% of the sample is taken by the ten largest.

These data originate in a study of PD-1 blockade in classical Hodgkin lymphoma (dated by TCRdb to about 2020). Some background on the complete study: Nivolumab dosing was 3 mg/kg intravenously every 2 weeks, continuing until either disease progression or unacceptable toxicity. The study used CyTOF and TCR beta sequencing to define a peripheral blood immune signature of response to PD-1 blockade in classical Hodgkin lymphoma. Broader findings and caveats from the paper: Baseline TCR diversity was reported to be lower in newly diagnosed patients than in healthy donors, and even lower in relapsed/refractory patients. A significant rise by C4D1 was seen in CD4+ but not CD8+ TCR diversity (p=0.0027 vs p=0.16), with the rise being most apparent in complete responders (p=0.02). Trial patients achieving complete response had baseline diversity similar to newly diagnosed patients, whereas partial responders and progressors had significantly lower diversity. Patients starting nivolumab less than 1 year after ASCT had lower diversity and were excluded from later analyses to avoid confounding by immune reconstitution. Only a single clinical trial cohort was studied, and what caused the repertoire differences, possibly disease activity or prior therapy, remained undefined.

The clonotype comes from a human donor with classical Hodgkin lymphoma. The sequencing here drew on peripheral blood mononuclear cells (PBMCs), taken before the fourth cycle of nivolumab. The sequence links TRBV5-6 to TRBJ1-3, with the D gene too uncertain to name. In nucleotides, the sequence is TGTGCCAGCAGCGATAATTACTCTGGAAACACCATATATTTT. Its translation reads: CASSDNYSGNTIYF.